This T cell receptor beta chain was captured in a study of regulatory T cells in long-lasting Graves disease. Study-wide context: Graves' patients who were just diagnosed had used antithyroid drugs for under 3 months.

Relying on iRepertoire HTBI primers and Arm-PCR of CDR3 regions, the team built TCR beta libraries. TCRdb processed the multiplex PCR reads anew with MiXCR; each CDR3 protein has one entry. This table has about 530,000 distinct CDR3 sequences, roughly 16% appearing once. Time point given: newly diagnosed GD, antithyroid drugs for less than 3 months. PBMC RNA served as the TCR library source. Germline CDR1 is SEHNR and CDR2 is FQNEAQ (reference sequence). The CDR3 is 18 amino acids. Trimming took 1 base from V and 7 from J, leaving 24 bases between them. Whole-study results and caveats: The study found persistent patients shared more public clonotypes (around 2,500) than new patients (about 890).

In its sample, this clonotype was seen many times. The target antigen is unknown. This sample also appeared in a second study, on T cells in Graves' hyperthyroidism and ophthalmopathy. That report adds: Absent ophthalmopathy progression within 18 months defined stable Graves' hyperthyroidism. Most thyroid clonotypes expanded above 0.001 appeared in blood too.

The sequencing here drew on peripheral blood mononuclear cells (PBMCs), taken at new diagnosis, from a patient treated with antithyroid drugs. The genes are TRBV7-9 and TRBJ2-3; D might be TRBD1 or TRBD2, each matching 5 bases. This clonotype was sampled from a woman aged 35-65 years with Graves disease. The CDR3 nucleotides are TGTGCCAGCAGCTTAGTCTTATCCCGGGACGGTAGGCTTCATACGCAGTATTTT. Protein sequence: CASSLVLSRDGRLHTQYF.